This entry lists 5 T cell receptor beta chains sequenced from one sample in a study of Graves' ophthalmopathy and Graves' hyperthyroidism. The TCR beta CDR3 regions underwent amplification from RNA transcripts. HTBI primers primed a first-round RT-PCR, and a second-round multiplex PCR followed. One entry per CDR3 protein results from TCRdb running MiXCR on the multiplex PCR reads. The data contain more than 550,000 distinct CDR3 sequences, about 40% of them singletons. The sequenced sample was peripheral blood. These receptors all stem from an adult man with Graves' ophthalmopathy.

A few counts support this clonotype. The CDR3 sequence is CSARNMPGETQHF. The CDR3 DNA reads as TGCAGTGCTAGGAACATGCCGGGTGAGACCCAGCATTTT. The chain combines TRBV20-1 with TRBJ1-5; D is uncertain. Trimming stripped 3 bases from V and 11 bases from J, with 17 bases between. In germline, CDR1 is DFQATT, CDR2 SNEGSKA (reference sequence). The CDR3 runs 13 residues.

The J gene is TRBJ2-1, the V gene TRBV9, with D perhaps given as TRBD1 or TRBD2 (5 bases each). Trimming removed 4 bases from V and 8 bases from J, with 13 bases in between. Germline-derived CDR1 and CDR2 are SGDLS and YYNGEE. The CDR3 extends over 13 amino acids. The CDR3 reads CASSPGSSHEQFF. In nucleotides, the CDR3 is TGTGCCAGCAGCCCAGGGAGCAGCCATGAGCAGTTCTTC.

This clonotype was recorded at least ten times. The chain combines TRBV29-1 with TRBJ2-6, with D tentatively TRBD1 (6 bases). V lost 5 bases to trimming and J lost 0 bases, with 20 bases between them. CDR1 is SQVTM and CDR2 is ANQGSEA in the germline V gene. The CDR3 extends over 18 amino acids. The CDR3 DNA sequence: TGCAGCGTTCCGTCCGACAGGTCTTCTAGCTCTGGGGCCAACGTCCTGACTTTC. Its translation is CSVPSDRSSSSGANVLTF.

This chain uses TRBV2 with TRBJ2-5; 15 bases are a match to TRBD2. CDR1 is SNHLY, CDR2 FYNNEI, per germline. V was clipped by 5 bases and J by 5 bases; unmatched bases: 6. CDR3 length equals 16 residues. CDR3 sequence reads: CASSSGTSGGWETQYF. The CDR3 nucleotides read TGTGCCAGCAGTTCCGGGACTAGCGGGGGGTGGGAGACCCAGTACTTC.

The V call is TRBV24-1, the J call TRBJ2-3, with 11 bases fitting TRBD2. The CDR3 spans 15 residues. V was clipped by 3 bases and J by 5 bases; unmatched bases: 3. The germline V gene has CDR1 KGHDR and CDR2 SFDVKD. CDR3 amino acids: CATSDTSGGLDTQYF. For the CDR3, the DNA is TGTGCCACCAGTGATACTAGCGGGGGACTAGATACGCAGTATTTT.